The present T cell receptor (beta chain) was sequenced within a study of spatial heterogeneity in lung cancer. Study-level information: On average, each unique TCR and UMI combination appeared more than ten times in raw reads.

V dropped 5 bases and J dropped 0 bases, with 9 bases sitting between them. The germline CDR1 and CDR2 sequences are SGHAT and FQNNGV. The CDR3 has 14 residues. This clonotype came up many times. This beta chain turned up in a library designed for alpha chains; as an off-target read, its abundance says little. On each TCR cDNA molecule, a unique molecular identifier was present. TCRdb used MiXCR to reprocess the 5' RACE reads, holding one entry per CDR3 protein. The data show more than 6,500 distinct CDR3 sequences, around 3.7% seen once. Time point here: sample taken at primary tumor resection. Tumor, nontumor lung or frozen PBMC supplied whole RNA, sequenced without sorting.

V is TRBV11-2 and J is TRBJ2-3; D possibly corresponds to TRBD2 (6 bases). The material sequenced was normal lung tissue next to the tumor, taken at surgery. The clonotype originates from a female donor with early-stage non-small cell lung cancer. As DNA, the CDR3 is TGTGCCAGCAGCCGGGACTTCAGCACAGATACGCAGTATTTT. Translating gives CASSRDFSTDTQYF.